The 10 T cell receptor beta chains reported below all come from one sample, sequenced in a study of cytomegalovirus exposure and HLA in healthy donors. TCRdb's table, derived via immunoSEQ multiplex PCR, lists solely in-frame clones and lacks some. Counted here are 150,000 to 200,000 clones, 86% occurring once; the ten biggest clones make up approximately 2%. What was sequenced was PBMCs. These receptors all come from a woman aged 18-29 years in good health and CMV-seronegative.

The chain is built from TRBV7-3 and TRBJ2-1; D remains ambiguous. CDR1 SGHTA and CDR2 FQGTGA come from the germline V gene. The CDR3 covers 13 residues. V was trimmed by 5 bases and J by 6 bases, leaving 11 bases between them. Here the CDR3 reads CASSQRLINEQFF. CDR3 bases: TGTGCCAGCAGCCAAAGACTGATCAATGAGCAGTTCTTC.

The chain uses TRBV19 and TRBJ2-1, with D tentatively TRBD2 (5 bases). The CDR3 loop spans 15 amino acids. V shed 3 bases and J shed 5 bases, with 14 bases lying between them. Germline loops: CDR1 LNHDA, CDR2 SQIVND (reference sequence). The CDR3 is CASSMYQPRDNEQFF. CDR3 bases: TGTGCCAGTAGTATGTATCAACCGAGGGACAATGAGCAGTTCTTC. The full variable domain, rest sourced from reference TRBV19 and TRBJ2-1, is DGGITQSPKYLFRKEGQNVTLSCEQNLNHDAMYWYRQDPGQGLRLIYYSQIVNDFQKGDIAEGYSVSREKKESFPLTVTSAQKNPTAFYLCASSMYQPRDNEQFFGPGTRLTVL.

This clone was counted a few times. V is TRBV9 and J is TRBJ2-6, with D tentatively TRBD2 (6 bases). The CDR3 has 16 amino acids. Germline CDR1 SGDLS, CDR2 YYNGEE. Trimming removed 3 bases from V and 0 bases from J, with 10 bases in between. The CDR3 DNA reads TGTGCCAGCAGCGCTGGGACTGACTCTGGGGCCAACGTCCTGACTTTC. This codes for CASSAGTDSGANVLTF.

V gene TRBV7-9 combines with J gene TRBJ2-7, with 13 nucleotides matching TRBD2. There are 15 residues in the CDR3. Germline V gene sequence: CDR1 SEHNR, CDR2 FQNEAQ (reference sequence). The J segment lost 5 bases and the V segment lost 5 bases, leaving 6 bases of the junction unmatched. Written as DNA, the CDR3 is TGTGCCAGCAGCCGGGGGACTAGCGGGATCGACGAGCAGTACTTC. This encodes CASSRGTSGIDEQYF.

The V gene is TRBV15, the J gene TRBJ1-2; D not resolved. Germline-derived CDR1 and CDR2 are LNHNV and YYDKDF (reference sequence). The CDR3 is 13 amino acids. Trimming took off 4 bases at V and 5 bases at J, with 11 bases between the two ends. The CDR3 coding sequence is TGTGCCACCAGCAATACGGTCCTTTATGGCTACACCTTC. Its translation is CATSNTVLYGYTF.

The rearrangement uses TRBV5-1 and TRBJ2-2, with TRBD1 matching over 11 bases. This CDR3 is built from 17 residues. From germline, CDR1 is SGHRS and CDR2 YFSETQ. The V segment lost 1 base and the J segment 8 bases; nucleotides outside the gene matches: 10. CDR3 sequence reads: CASSLRVLGQGAGELFF. The CDR3 DNA follows: TGCGCCAGCAGCTTGAGAGTACTCGGACAGGGGGCAGGGGAGCTGTTTTTT.

This sequence joins TRBV28 and TRBJ1-2; no clear D. This CDR3 comprises 13 residues. Germline V gene sequence: CDR1 MDHEN, CDR2 SYDVKM. The V gene lost 3 bases and the J gene lost 2 bases, with 7 bases spanning the gap. CDR3 DNA sequence: TGTGCCAGCAGTTTCGACACGAACTATGGCTACACCTTC. Translating gives CASSFDTNYGYTF.

This sequence joins TRBV4-3 and TRBJ2-7; D unclear. Germline CDR1 reads LGHNA; CDR2 reads YSLEER. The CDR3 contains 15 residues. V was pared by 3 bases and J by 3 bases, with 15 bases between. CDR3 region: CASSQTTANLYEQYF. Here the CDR3 DNA reads TGCGCCAGCAGCCAGACCACAGCCAACCTCTACGAGCAGTACTTC.

The chain links TRBV9 to TRBJ2-3; possible D gene TRBD2, 5 bases. This CDR3 has 13 residues. The V and J ends lost 4 bases and 14 bases respectively, with 20 bases between them. Per germline, CDR1 SGDLS and CDR2 YYNGEE. Here the CDR3 DNA reads TGTGCCAGCAGCTCCACCGGAGGCTCTCGTCCGTATTTT. Translating gives CASSSTGGSRPYF.

This clone was seen a single time. The chain uses TRBV7-2 and TRBJ2-1, with 7 bases lining up with TRBD2. V trimming: 2 bases; J trimming: 4 bases; junction bases outside the gene matches: 5. Germline V gene data show CDR1 as SGHTA and CDR2 as FQGNSA. This CDR3 spans 15 amino acids. The CDR3 reads CASSLNGGSYNEQFF. In DNA, the CDR3 is TGTGCCAGCAGCTTAAACGGGGGGTCTTACAATGAGCAGTTCTTC.